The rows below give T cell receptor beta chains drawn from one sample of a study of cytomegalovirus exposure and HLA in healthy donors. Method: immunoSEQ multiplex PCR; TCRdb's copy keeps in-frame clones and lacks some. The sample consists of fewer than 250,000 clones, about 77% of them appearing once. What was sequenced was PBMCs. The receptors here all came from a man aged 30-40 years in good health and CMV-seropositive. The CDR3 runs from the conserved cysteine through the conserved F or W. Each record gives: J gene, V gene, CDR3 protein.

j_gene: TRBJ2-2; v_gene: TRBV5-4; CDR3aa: CASSPRGPPNGELFF
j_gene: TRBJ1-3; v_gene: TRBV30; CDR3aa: CAWSRGQAADTIYF
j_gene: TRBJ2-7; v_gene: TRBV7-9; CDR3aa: CASSHRTGDYGQYF
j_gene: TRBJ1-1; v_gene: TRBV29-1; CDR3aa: CSVLPGGNEAFF
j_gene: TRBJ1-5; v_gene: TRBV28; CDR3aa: CASDRGRGQPQHF
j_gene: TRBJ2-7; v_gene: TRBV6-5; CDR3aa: CASRHGTGLSYEQYF
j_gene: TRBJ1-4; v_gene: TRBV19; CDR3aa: CASSIGGQGNEKLFF
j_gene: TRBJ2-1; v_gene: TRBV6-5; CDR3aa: CASSYGGLNEQFF
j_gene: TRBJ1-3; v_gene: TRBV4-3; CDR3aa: CASRAVLSGNTIYF
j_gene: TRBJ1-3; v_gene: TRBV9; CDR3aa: CASSVGGGLGDTIYF
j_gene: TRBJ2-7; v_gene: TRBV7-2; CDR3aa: CASSQETTRRPYEQYF
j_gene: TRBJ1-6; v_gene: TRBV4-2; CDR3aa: CASSQPQGNSPLHF
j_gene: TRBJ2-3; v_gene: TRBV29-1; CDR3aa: CSVEGGSGVLYTQYF
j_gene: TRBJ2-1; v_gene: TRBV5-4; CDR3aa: CASSLPAGTYNEQFF
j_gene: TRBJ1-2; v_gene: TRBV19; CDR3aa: CASSPGQTSRGTF
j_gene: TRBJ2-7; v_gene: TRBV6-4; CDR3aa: CASSTGTSGSYEQYF
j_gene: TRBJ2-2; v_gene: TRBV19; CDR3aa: CASSISGGGGAGELFF
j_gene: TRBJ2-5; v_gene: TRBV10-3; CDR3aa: CAISESMSSDPGGETQYF
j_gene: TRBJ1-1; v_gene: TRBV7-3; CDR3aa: CASSALQGRVTEAFF
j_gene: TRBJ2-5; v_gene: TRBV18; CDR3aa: CASSPGPGGQETQYF
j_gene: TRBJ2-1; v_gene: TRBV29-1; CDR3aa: CSAEPGQGINEQFF
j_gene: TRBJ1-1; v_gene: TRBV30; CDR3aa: CAWRYDRAEAFF
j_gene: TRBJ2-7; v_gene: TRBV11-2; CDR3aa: CASSSPGQGPSYEQYF
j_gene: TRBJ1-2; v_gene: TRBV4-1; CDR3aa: CASSHLLRGRLDGYTF
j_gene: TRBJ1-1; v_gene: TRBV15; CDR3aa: CATSTNRGETEAFF
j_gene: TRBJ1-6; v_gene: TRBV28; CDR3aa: CATAAGRINSPLHF
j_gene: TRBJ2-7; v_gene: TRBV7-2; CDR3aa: CASSNPSREQYF
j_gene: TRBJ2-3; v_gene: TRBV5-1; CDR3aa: CASSLDRTVTDTQYF
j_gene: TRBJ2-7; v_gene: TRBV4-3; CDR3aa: CASSQEDGQPYEQYF
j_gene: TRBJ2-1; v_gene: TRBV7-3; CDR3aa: CASSFSGASYNEQFF
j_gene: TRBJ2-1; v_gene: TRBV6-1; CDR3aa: CASTRRGDEQFF
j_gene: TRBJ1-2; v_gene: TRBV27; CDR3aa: CASKTRAQGGSGNYGYTF
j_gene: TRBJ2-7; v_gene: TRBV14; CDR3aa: CASSQEGGDRSYEQYF
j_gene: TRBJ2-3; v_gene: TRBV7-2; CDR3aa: CASSLALPDTQYF
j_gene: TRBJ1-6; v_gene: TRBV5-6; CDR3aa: CASSLKFEGSPLHF
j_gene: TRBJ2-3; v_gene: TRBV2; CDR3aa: CASKGKDRDNTDTQYF
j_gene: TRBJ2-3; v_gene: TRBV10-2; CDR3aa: CASSESRQGWADTQYF
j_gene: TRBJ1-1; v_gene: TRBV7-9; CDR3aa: CASSSTEAFF
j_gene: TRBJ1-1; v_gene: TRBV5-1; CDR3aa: CASSADSWNTEAFF
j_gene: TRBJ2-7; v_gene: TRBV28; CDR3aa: CASSPGPPRYYF
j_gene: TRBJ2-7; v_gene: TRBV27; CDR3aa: CASSLSGQGPYEQYF
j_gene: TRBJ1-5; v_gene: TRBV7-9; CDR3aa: CASSGQEGQPQHF
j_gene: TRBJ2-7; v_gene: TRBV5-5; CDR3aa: CASSLEELNYEQYF
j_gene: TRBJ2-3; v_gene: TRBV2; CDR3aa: CAIPRDSSTDTQYF
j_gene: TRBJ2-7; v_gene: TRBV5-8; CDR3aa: CASSLGGNRNEQYF
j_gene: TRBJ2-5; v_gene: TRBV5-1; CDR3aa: CASSSLAGGPETQYF
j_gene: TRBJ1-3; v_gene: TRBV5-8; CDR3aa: CASSLEAGKNTIYF
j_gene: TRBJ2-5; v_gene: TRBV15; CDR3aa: CATSRPEETQYF
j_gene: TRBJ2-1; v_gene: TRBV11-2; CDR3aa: CASSLRLAAPSNEQFF
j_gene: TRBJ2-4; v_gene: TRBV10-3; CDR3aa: CAISTQEGGGNIQYF
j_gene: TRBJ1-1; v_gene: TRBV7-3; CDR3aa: CASSPQAGHTEAFF
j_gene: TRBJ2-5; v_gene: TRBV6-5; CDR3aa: CASSYGGQETQYF
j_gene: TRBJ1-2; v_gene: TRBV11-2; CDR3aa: CASSLHRGPYGYTF
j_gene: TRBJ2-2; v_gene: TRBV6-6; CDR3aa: CASSGTGGDTGELFF